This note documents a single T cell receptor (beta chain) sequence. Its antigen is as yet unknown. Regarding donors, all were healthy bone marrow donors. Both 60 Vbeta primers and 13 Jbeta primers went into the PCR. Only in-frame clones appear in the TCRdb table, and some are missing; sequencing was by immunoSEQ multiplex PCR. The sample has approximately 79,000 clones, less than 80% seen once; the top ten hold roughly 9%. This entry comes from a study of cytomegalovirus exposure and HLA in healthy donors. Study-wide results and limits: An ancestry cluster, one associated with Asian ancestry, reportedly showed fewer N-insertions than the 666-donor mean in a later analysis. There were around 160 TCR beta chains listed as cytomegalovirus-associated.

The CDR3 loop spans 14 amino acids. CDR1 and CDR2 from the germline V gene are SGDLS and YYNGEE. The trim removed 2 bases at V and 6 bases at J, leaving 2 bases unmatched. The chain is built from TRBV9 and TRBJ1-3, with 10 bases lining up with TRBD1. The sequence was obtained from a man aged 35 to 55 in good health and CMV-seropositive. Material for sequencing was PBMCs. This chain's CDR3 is CASSVGQGPNTIYF. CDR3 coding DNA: TGTGCCAGCAGCGTGGGACAGGGGCCAAACACCATATATTTT. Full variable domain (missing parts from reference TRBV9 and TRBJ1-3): DSGVTQTPKHLITATGQRVTLRCSPRSGDLSVYWYQQSLDQGLQFLIQYYNGEERAKGNILERFSAQQFPDLHSELNLSSLELGDSALYFCASSVGQGPNTIYFGEGSWLTVV.